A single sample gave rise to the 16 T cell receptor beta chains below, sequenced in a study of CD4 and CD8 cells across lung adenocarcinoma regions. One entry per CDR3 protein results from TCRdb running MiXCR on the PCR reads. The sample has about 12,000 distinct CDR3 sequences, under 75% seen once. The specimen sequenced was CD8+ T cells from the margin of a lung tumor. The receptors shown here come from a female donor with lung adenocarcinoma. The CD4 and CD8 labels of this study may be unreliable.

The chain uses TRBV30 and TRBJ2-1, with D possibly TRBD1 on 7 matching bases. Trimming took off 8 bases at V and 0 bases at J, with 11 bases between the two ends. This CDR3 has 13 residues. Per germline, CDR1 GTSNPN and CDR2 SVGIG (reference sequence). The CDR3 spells CARGTDSYNEQFF. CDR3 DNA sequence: TGTGCCCGGGGGACAGACTCCTACAATGAGCAGTTCTTC. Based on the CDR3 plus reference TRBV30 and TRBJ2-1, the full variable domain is SQTIHQWPATLVQPVGSPLSLECTVEGTSNPNLYWYRQAAGRGLQLLFYSVGIGQISSEVPQNLSASRPQDRQFILSSKKLLLSDSGFYLCARGTDSYNEQFFGPGTRLTVL.

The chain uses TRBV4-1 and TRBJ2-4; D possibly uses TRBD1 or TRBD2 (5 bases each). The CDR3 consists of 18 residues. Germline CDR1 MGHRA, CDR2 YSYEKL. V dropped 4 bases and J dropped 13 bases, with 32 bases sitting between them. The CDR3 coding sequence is TGCGCCAGCAGCCGCGCAGACGGGGCGCTGGGAGCCAAAAACACGCAGTACTTC. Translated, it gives CASSRADGALGAKNTQYF.

The CDR3 is CSAPHFGGGRYGYTF. The DNA for the CDR3 is TGCAGTGCGCCCCATTTCGGTGGTGGTCGTTATGGCTACACCTTC. The chain links TRBV20-1 to TRBJ1-2; D remains ambiguous. The germline V and J ends were trimmed by 6 bases and 5 bases, with 22 bases remaining between them. Per germline, CDR1 DFQATT and CDR2 SNEGSKA (reference sequence). This CDR3 contains 15 residues.

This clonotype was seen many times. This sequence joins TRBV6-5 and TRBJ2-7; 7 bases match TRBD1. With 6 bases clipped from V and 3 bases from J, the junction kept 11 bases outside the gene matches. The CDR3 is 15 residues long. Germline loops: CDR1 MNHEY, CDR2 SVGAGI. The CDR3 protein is CASSHQGVSIYEQYF. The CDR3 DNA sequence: TGTGCCAGCAGCCACCAGGGGGTCTCGATCTACGAGCAGTACTTC.

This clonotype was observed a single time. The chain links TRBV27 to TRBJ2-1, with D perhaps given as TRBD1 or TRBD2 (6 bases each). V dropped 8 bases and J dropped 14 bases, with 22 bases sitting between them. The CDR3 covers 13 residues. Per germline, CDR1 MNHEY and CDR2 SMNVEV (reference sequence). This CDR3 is CASGSKSGGGKFF. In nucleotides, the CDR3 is TGTGCCAGCGGTTCAAAAAGCGGAGGGGGGAAGTTCTTC.

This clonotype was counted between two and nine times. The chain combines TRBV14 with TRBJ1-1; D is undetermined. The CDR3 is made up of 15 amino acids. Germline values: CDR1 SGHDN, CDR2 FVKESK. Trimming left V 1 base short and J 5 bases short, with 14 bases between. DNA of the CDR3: TGTGCCAGCAGCCAAGTAAGGCGGGTAGGAACTGAAGCTTTCTTT. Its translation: CASSQVRRVGTEAFF.

For the CDR3, the DNA is TGTGCCTGGAGGGTTGTTAGAAACACCGGGGAGCTGTTTTTT. It codes for CAWRVVRNTGELFF. The chain has TRBV30 and TRBJ2-2; D is ambiguous. This CDR3 region has 14 residues. In germline, CDR1 is GTSNPN, CDR2 SVGIG (reference sequence). The V end was cut by 3 bases, the J end by 2 bases, with 10 bases between. The full variable domain, its missing parts supplied by reference TRBV30 and TRBJ2-2, is SQTIHQWPATLVQPVGSPLSLECTVEGTSNPNLYWYRQAAGRGLQLLFYSVGIGQISSEVPQNLSASRPQDRQFILSSKKLLLSDSGFYLCAWRVVRNTGELFFGEGSRLTVL.

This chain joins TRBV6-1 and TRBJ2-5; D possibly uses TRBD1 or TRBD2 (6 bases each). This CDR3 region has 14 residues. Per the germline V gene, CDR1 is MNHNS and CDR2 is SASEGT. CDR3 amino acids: CAGHGGGDQETQYF. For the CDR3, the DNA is TGTGCGGGGCACGGGGGCGGTGACCAAGAGACCCAGTACTTC.

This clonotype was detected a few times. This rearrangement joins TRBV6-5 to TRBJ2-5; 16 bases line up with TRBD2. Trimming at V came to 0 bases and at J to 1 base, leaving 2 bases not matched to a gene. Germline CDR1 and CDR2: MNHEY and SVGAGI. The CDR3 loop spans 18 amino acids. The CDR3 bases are TGTGCCAGCAGTTACTCGGGACTAGCGGGAGGGCCCCAAGAGACCCAGTACTTC. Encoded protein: CASSYSGLAGGPQETQYF.

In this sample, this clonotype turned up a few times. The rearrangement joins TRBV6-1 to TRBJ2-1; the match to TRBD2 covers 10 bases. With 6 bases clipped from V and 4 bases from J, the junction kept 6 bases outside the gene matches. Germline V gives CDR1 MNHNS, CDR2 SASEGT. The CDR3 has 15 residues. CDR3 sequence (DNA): TGTGCCAGCAGCCCGGCTAGCGGGGGTTACAATGAGCAGTTCTTC. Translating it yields CASSPASGGYNEQFF.

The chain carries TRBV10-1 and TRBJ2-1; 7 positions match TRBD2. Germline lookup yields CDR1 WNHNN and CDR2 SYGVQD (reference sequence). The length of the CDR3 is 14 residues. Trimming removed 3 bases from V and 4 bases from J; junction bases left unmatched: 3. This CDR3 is CASSDAGAYNEQFF. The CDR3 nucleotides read TGCGCCAGCAGTGATGCGGGAGCGTACAATGAGCAGTTCTTC.

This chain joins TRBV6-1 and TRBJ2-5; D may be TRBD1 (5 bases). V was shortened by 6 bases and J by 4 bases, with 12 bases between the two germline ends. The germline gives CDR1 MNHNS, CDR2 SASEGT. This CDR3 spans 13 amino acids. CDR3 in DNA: TGTGCCAGCAGACGTGGGGCAGGAGAGACCCAGTACTTC. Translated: CASRRGAGETQYF.

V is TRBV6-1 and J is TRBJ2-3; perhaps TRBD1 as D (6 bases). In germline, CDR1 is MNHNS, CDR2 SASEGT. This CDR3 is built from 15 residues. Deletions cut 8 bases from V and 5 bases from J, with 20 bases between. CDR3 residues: CASGPRGWAKDTQYF. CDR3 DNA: TGTGCCAGCGGTCCGAGGGGGTGGGCAAAAGATACGCAGTATTTT.

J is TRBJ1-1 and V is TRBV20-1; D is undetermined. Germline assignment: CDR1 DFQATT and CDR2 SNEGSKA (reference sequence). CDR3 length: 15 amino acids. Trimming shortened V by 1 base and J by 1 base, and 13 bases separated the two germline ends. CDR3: CSARALGSENTEAFF. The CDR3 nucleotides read TGCAGTGCTAGAGCATTGGGGTCTGAGAACACTGAAGCTTTCTTT.

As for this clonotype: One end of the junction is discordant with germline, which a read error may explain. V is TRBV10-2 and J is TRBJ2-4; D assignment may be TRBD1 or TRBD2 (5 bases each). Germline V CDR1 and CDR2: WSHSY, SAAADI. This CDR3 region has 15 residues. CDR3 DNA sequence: TGCGCCAGCAGAGAGGGGCTGTGGGCCAAAGACATTCAGTACTTC. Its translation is CASREGLWAKDIQYF.

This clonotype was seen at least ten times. The CDR3 sequence: CASSLPQGPTDTQYF. The CDR3 region has the DNA TGCGCCAGCTCACTCCCCCAAGGACCCACAGATACGCAGTATTTT. V usage is TRBV5-1 and J usage is TRBJ2-3; no clear D gene. Deletions cut 7 bases from V and 2 bases from J, with 17 bases between. Germline V gives CDR1 SGHRS, CDR2 YFSETQ. The CDR3 length is 15 residues.